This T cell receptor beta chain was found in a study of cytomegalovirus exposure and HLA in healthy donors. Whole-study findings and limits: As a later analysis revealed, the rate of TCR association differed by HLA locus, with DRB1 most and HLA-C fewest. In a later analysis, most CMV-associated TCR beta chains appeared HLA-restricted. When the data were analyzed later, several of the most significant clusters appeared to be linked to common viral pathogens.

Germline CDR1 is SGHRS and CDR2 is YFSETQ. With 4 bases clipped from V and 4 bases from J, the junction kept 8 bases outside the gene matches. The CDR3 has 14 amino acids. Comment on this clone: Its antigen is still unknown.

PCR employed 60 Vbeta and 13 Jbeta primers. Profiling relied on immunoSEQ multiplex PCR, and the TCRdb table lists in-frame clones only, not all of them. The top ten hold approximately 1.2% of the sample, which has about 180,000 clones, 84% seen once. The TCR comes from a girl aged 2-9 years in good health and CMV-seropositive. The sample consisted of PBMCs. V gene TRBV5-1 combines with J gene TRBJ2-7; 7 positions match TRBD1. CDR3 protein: CASSPFIQGYEQYF. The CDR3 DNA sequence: TGCGCCAGCAGCCCGTTCATACAGGGGTACGAGCAGTACTTC.